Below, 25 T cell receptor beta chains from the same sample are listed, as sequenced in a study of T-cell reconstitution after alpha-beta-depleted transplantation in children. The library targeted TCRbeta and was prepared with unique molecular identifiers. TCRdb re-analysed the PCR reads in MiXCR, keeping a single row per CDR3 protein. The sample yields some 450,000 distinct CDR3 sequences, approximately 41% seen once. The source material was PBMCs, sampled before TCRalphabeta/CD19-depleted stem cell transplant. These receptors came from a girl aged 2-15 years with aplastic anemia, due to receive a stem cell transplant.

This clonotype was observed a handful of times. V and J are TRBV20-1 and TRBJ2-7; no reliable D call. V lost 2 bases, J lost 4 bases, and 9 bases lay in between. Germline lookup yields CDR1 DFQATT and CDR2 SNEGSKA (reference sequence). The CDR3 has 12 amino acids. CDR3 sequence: CSARLATYEQYF. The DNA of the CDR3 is TGCAGTGCTAGACTTGCCACATACGAGCAGTACTTC.

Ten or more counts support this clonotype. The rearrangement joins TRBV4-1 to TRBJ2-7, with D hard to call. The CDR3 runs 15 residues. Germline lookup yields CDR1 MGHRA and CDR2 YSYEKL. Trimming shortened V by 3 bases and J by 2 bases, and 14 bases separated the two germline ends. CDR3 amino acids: CASSQDRARAYEQYF. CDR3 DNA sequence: TGCGCCAGCAGCCAGGATCGGGCCAGAGCCTACGAGCAGTACTTC.

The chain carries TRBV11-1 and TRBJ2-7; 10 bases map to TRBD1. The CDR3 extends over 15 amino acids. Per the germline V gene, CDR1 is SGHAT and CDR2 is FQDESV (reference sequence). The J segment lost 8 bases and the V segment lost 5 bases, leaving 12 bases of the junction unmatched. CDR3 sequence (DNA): TGTGCCAGCAGCCTAACGACAGGGGGCCTTCAAAAGCAGTACTTC. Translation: CASSLTTGGLQKQYF.

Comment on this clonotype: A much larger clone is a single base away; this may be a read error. The CDR3, as DNA: TGTGCCAGCAGTCGAGAGGCGCAGGGGATACTGTCTTTT. Translating gives CASSREAQGILSF. The V call is TRBV7-4, the J call TRBJ1-4, with D possibly matching TRBD1 (6 bases). Germline V gene lookup returns CDR1 SGHVT and CDR2 SQSDAQ. The CDR3 is made up of 13 amino acids.

The CDR3 coding sequence is TGCAGCGTTGATAGAAGCGGGAGGGCCACAGATACGCAGTATTTT. It yields the protein CSVDRSGRATDTQYF. J is TRBJ2-3 and V is TRBV29-1, with TRBD2 matching 10 bases. CDR3 size: 15 residues. V was pared by 3 bases and J by 2 bases, with 5 bases of the junction left unmatched. Germline V gene data show CDR1 as SQVTM and CDR2 as ANQGSEA.

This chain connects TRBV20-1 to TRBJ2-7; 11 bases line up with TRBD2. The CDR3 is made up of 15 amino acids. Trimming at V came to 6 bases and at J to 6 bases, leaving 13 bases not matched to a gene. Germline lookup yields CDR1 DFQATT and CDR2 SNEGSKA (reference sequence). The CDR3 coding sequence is TGCAGTGCGCGGGGAGTAGCGGGAGGGCCCAGCGAGCAGTACTTC. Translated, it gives CSARGVAGGPSEQYF.

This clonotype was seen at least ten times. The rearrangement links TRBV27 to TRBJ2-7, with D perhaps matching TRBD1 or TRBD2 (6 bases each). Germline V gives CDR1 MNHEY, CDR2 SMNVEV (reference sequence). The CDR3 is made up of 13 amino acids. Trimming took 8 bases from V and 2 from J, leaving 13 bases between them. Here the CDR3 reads CASLGGTPYEQYF. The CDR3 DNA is TGTGCCAGCCTCGGCGGGACACCCTACGAGCAGTACTTC.

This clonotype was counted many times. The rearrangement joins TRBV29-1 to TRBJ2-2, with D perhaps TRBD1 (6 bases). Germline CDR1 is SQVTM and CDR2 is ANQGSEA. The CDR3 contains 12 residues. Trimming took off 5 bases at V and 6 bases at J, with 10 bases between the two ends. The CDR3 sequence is CSVYRAAGELFF. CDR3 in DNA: TGCAGCGTTTACAGGGCGGCCGGGGAGCTGTTTTTT.

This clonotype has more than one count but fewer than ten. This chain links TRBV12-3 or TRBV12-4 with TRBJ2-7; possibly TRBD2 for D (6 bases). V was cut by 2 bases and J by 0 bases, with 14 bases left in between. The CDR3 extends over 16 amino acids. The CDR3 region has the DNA TGTGCCAGCAGTTTACGGGTCGGGAGCGCCTCCTACGAGCAGTACTTC. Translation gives CASSLRVGSASYEQYF.

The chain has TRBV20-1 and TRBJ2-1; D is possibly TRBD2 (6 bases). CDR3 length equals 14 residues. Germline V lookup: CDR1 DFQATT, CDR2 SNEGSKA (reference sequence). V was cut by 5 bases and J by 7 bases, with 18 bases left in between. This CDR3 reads CSARPGGTGNEQFF. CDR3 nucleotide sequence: TGCAGTGCTCGGCCCGGAGGGACGGGGAATGAGCAGTTCTTC.

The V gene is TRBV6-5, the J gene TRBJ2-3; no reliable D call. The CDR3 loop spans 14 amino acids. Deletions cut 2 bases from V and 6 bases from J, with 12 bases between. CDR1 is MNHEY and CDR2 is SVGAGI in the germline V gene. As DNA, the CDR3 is TGTGCCAGCAGTTACGGCCCGGTCGAGGATACGCAGTATTTT. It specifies CASSYGPVEDTQYF.

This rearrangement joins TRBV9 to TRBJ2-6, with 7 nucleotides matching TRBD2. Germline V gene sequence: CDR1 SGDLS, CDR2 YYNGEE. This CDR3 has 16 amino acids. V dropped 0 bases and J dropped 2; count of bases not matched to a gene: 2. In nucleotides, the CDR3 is TGTGCCAGCAGCGTAGGGGGGAGGGCTGGGGCCAACGTCCTGACTTTC. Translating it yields CASSVGGRAGANVLTF.

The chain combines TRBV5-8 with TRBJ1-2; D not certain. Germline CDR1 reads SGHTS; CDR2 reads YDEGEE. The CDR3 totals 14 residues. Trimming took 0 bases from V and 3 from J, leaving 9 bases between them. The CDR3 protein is CASSLGNRDYGYTF. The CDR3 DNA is TGTGCCAGCAGCTTGGGAAATCGGGACTATGGCTACACCTTC.

CDR3 in DNA: TGTGCCAGCAGTTTATCTCTAATGTTGGGAGGCACAGATACGCAGTATTTT. It translates to CASSLSLMLGGTDTQYF. This sequence joins TRBV28 and TRBJ2-3; the D gene is possibly TRBD2 (5 bases). This CDR3 region has 17 residues. Germline lookup yields CDR1 MDHEN and CDR2 SYDVKM. Trimming cost V 1 base and J 1 base, with 15 bases left between them.

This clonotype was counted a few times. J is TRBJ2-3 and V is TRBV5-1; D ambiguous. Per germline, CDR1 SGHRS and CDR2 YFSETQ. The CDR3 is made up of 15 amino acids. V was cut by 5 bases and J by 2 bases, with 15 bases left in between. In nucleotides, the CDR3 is TGCGCCAGCAGGCAACACAACGCCCACACAGATACGCAGTATTTT. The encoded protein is CASRQHNAHTDTQYF.

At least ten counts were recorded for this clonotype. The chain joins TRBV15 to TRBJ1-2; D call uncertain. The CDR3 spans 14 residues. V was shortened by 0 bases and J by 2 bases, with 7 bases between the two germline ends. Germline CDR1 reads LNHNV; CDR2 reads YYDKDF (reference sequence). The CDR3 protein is CATSRDRINYGYTF. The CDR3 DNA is TGTGCCACCAGCAGAGATAGGATAAACTATGGCTACACCTTC.

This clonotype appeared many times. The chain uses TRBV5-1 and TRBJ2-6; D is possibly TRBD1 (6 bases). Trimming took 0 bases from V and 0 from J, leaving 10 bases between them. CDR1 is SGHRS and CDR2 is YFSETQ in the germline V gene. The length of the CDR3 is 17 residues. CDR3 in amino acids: CASSLGQAFSGANVLTF. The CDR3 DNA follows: TGCGCCAGCAGCTTGGGACAGGCGTTCTCTGGGGCCAACGTCCTGACTTTC.

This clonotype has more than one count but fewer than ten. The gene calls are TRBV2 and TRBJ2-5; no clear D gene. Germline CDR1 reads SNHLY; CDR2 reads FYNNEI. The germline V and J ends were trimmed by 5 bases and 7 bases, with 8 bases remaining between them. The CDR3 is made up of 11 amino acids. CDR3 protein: CASSSAWTQYF. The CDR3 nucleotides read TGTGCCAGCAGTTCAGCATGGACCCAGTACTTC.

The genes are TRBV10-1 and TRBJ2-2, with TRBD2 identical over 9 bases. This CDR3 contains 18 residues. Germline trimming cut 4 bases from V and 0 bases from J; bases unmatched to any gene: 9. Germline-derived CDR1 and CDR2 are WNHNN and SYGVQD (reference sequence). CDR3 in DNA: TGCGCCAGCAGTGCCGGAGCGGGAGGATCACCGAACACCGGGGAGCTGTTTTTT. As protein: CASSAGAGGSPNTGELFF.

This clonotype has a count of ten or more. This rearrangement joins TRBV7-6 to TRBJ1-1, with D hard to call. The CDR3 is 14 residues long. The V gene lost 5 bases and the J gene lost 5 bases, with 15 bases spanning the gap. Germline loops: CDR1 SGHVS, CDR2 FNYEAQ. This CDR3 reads CASSVDTFGTEAFF. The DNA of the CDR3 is TGTGCCAGCAGCGTCGACACTTTCGGGACTGAAGCTTTCTTT.

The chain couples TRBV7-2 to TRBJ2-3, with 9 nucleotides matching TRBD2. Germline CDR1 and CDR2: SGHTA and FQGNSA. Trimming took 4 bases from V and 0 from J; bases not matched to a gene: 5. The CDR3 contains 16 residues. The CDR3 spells CASSYGTSRSTDTQYF. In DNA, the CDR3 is TGTGCCAGCAGCTACGGGACTAGCAGAAGCACAGATACGCAGTATTTT.

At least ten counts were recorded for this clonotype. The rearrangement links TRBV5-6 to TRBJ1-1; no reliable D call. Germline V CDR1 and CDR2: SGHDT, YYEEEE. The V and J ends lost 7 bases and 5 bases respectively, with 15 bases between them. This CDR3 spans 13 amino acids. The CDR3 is CASERTLGTEAFF. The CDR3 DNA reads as TGTGCCAGCGAGCGGACCCTGGGGACTGAAGCTTTCTTT.

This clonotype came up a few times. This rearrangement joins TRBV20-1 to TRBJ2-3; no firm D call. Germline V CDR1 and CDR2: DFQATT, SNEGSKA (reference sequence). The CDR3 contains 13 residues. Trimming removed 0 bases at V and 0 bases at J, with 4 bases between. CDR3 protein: CSARDASTDTQYF. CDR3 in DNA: TGCAGTGCTAGAGATGCGAGCACAGATACGCAGTATTTT.

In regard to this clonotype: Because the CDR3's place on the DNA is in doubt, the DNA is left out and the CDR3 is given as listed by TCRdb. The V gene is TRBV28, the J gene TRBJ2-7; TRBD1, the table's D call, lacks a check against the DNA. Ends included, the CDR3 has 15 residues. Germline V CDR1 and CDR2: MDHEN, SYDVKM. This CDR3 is CASSFLAGGQYEQYF.

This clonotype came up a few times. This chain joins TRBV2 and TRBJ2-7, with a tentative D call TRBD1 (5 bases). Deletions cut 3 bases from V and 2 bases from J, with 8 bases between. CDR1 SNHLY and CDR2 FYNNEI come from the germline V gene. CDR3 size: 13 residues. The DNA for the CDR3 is TGTGCCAGCAGTGATCAGGGTACCTACGAGCAGTACTTC. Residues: CASSDQGTYEQYF. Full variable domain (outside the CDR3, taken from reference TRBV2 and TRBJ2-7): EPEVTQTPSHQVTQMGQEVILRCVPISNHLYFYWYRQILGQKVEFLVSFYNNEISEKSEIFDDQFSVERPDGSNFTLKIRSTKLEDSAMYFCASSDQGTYEQYFGPGTRLTVT.